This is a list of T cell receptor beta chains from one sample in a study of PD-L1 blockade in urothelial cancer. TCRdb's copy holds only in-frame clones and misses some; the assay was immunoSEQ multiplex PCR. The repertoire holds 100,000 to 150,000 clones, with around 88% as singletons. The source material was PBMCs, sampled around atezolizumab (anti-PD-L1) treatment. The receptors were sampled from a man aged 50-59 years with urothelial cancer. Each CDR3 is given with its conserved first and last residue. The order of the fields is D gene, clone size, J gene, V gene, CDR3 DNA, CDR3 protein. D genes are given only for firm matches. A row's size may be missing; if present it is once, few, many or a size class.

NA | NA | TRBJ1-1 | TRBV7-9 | TGTGCCAGCAGCTTCAGGGGCTCTGAAGCTTTCTTT | CASSFRGSEAFF
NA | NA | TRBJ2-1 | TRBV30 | TGTGCCTGGAGCCGAAATCTACAGGCGAATGAGCAGTTCTTC | CAWSRNLQANEQFF
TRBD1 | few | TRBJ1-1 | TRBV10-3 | TGTGCCATCAGTGGAACAGGGGGGAACACTGAAGCTTTCTTT | CAISGTGGNTEAFF
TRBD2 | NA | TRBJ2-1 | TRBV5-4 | TGTGCCAGCAGCTTGGGCGGGGGGCGCTTTAGTGAGCAGTTCTTC | CASSLGGGRFSEQFF
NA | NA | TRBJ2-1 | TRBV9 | TGTGCCAGCGGGGAAAGGATCGGGAGCTCCTACAATGAGCAGTTCTTC | CASGERIGSSYNEQFF
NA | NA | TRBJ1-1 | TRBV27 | TGTGCCAGCAGTTTCCTTAATCCGGGCAGGGCAAAGAACACTGAAGCTTTCTTT | CASSFLNPGRAKNTEAFF
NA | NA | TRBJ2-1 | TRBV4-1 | TGCGCCAGCAGCCAAGCTGGCGGGAAAGGGTACAATGAGCAGTTCTTC | CASSQAGGKGYNEQFF
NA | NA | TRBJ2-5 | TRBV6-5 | TGTGCCAGCAGTTACTCCGGGGGAACGCGTACGGAGACCCAGTACTTC | CASSYSGGTRTETQYF
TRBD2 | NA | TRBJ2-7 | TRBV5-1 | TGCGCCAGCAGCTCGATAGCGGGAGCCTACGAGCAGTACTTC | CASSSIAGAYEQYF
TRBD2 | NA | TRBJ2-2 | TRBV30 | TGTGCCTGGGAGGGACTAGCTGCAGGCGGGGAGCTGTTTTTT | CAWEGLAAGGELFF
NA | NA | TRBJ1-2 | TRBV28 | TGTGCCAGCAGTCTCCATCGGGTAGGGGATAACTATGGCTACACCTTC | CASSLHRVGDNYGYTF
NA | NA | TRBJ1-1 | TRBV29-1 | TGCAGCGTTGCTGAGGGTTTGAACACTGAAGCTTTCTTT | CSVAEGLNTEAFF
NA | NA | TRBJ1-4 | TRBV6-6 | TGTGCCACCGGGACACCAAATGAAAAACTGTTTTTT | CATGTPNEKLFF
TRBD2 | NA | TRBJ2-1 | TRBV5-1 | TGCGCCAGCAGCTTGGTCGGGTTAGCGGGAGGGTGGACCTACAATGAGCAGTTCTTC | CASSLVGLAGGWTYNEQFF
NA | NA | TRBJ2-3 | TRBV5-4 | TGTGCCAGCAGCTTGAGCGGCTACACAGATACGCAGTATTTT | CASSLSGYTDTQYF
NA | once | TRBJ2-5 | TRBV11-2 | TGTGCCAGCAGCCTACTTGGAGCGGAAGAGACCCAGTACTTC | CASSLLGAEETQYF
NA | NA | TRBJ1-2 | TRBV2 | TGTGCCAGCAGTGACGAACCGGGAAGGGCTAACTATGGCTACACCTTC | CASSDEPGRANYGYTF
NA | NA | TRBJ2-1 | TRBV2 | TGTGCCAGCTTGAGGGAGAGGAATGAGCAGTTCTTC | CASLRERNEQFF
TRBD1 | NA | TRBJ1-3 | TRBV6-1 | TGTGCCAGCAGCCTGACAGGGGACGGAAACACCATATATTTT | CASSLTGDGNTIYF
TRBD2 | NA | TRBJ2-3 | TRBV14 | TGTGCCAGCAGCCAGGACGGACTAGCGGGGACAGATACGCAGTATTTT | CASSQDGLAGTDTQYF
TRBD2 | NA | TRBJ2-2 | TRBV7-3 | TGTGCCAGCAGCTTACAAGGACTAGCTGGCGGGGAGCTGTTTTTT | CASSLQGLAGGELFF
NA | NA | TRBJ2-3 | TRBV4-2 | TGTGCCAGCAGCCAAGTCGGAGATACGCAGTATTTT | CASSQVGDTQYF
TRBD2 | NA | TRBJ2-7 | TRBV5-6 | TGTGCCAGCAGCCGACTCCGCGGGGGGCAGTACTTC | CASSRLRGGQYF
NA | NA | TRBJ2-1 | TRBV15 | TGTGCCACCAGCAGGGGCGGGTACAATGAGCAGTTCTTC | CATSRGGYNEQFF
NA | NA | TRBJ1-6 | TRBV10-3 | TGTGCCATCAGTGAGTACGAGGATTCACCCCTCCACTTT | CAISEYEDSPLHF
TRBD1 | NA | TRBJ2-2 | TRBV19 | TGTGCCAGTAGGGGACAGAATAAGGTTTTGCGGCGGACGAACACCGGGGAGCTGTTTTTT | CASRGQNKVLRRTNTGELFF
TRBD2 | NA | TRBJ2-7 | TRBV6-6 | TGTGCCAGCAGTTATTGGACTAGCGGGAGCTACGAGCAGTACTTC | CASSYWTSGSYEQYF
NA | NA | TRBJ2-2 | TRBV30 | TGTGCCTGGAGTCGGGAGATGGTCACCGGGGAGCTGTTTTTT | CAWSREMVTGELFF
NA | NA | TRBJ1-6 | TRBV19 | TGTGCCAGTAGTACAGTTCAGGGGTTTAATTCACCCCTCCACTTT | CASSTVQGFNSPLHF
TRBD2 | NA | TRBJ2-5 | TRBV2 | TGTGCCAGCAGTGAACGGGCGGGAGGTACTGAGACCCAGTACTTC | CASSERAGGTETQYF
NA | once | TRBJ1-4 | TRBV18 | TGTGCCAGCTCCGGGTTGGGGGCAGCTGATGAAAAACTGTTTTTT | CASSGLGAADEKLFF
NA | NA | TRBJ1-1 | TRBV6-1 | TGTGCCAGCAGTGTTGCCAGAATGAACACTGAAGCTTTCTTT | CASSVARMNTEAFF
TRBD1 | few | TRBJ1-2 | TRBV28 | TGTGCCAGCGGGACAGGGTTCCTCTATGGCTACACCTTC | CASGTGFLYGYTF
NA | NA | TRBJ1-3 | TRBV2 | TGTGCCAGCATGGGGCTCTCTGGAAACACCATATATTTT | CASMGLSGNTIYF
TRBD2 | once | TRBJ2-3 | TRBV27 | TGTGCCAGCAGTTACCGCTCCCCCCGACTAGCGGGAGGGGATACGCAGTATTTT | CASSYRSPRLAGGDTQYF
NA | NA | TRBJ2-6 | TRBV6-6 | TGTGCCATCCGTCCGGGTAGTTACGTCCTGACTTTC | CAIRPGSYVLTF
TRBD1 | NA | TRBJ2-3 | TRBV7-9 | TGTGCCAGCACAGGGGGCAATCCAGATACGCAGTATTTT | CASTGGNPDTQYF
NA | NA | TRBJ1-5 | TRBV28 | TGTGCCAGCAGTCCCCAGTCCTATCAGCCCCAGCATTTT | CASSPQSYQPQHF
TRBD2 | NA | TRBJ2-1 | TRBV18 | TGTGCCAGCTCGCCCACTAGCGGTATCTACAATGAGCAGTTCTTC | CASSPTSGIYNEQFF
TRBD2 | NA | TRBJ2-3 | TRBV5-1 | TGCGCCAGTACGCGGGGGGGGACCACAGATACGCAGTATTTT | CASTRGGTTDTQYF
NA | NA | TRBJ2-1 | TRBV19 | TGTGCCAGTAAGTTTGGCGCAGGGAAGTCCTACAATGAGCAGTTCTTC | CASKFGAGKSYNEQFF